The sequence of this T cell receptor (beta chain) was determined in a study of T cell responses to AZD1222 COVID-19 vaccine. Study-wide findings and caveats: Clonal diversity was possibly underestimated, and the donors were mostly white British, with more females.

About this clone: What it recognizes is unknown.

The CDR3 totals 18 residues. Germline V gene data show CDR1 as SGHRS and CDR2 as YFSETQ. The V segment lost 1 base and the J segment 7 bases; nucleotides outside the gene matches: 13. The assay was immunoSEQ multiplex PCR, and TCRdb's table has in-frame clones only and misses some. The sample lists approximately 150,000 clones; 92% were seen once. The sequence derives from an adult in good health. V is TRBV5-1 and J is TRBJ2-2; TRBD1 matches at 10 bases. The sequencing used peripheral blood, collected on day 0 of MenACWY control vaccination. The chain's CDR3 is CASSLNHGQGVIGGELFF. The DNA for the CDR3 is TGCGCCAGCAGCTTGAACCATGGACAGGGGGTCATAGGCGGGGAGCTGTTTTTT.